Following are 16 T cell receptor beta chains from one sample sequenced in a study of shared clonotypes between healthy human individuals (dated by TCRdb to the early 2020s). The library was made by the immunoSEQ multiplex PCR assay. TCRdb carries this immuneACCESS record with in-frame sequences only. Its versions omit some clonotypes, under half of them owing to an unresolved V gene in the studies checked, with the rest unexplained. The sample profile shows 700,000 or so clones; 72% of them were found once. The ten biggest clones cover around 2% of the sample. The sequenced sample consisted of memory CD4+ T cells sorted from blood. The sample's cell subset or site label, in plain terms: CD45RA-negative fraction. Every receptor here comes from a young woman in good health.

The chain employs TRBV28 and TRBJ2-3, with no clear D. CDR3 length: 13 residues. CDR1 and CDR2 from the germline V gene are MDHEN and SYDVKM. With 6 bases removed from V and 7 bases from J, the gap between germline ends came to 14 bases. CDR3 in DNA: TGTGCCAGCAGAGAGGAGCTACGAAATACGCAGTATTTT. Amino acid sequence: CASREELRNTQYF.

This clone showed up many times. In the same sample, other DNA sequences code for this CDR3. V is TRBV6-6 and J is TRBJ2-5; perhaps TRBD2 as D (5 bases). The CDR3 is 15 residues long. Trimming pared 2 bases from V and 7 bases from J, leaving 17 bases between. CDR1 MNHNY and CDR2 SVGAGI come from the germline V gene (reference sequence). CDR3 protein: CASSYTDPRVGTQYF. The CDR3 nucleotides are TGTGCCAGCAGTTACACGGACCCGAGGGTAGGGACCCAGTACTTC.

This sequence joins TRBV12-2 and TRBJ2-2; the table's D gene call, TRBD2, was not cross checked with the DNA. TRBV12-2 is listed as a pseudogene. This CDR3 is built from 19 residues. The CDR3: CASRLAREHWIAGAGELFF. The CDR3 DNA is TGTGCAAGTCGCTTAGCGCGGGAGCACTGGATAGCGGGAGCCGGGGAGCTGTTTTTT.

The chain joins TRBV5-6 to TRBJ1-5; no definite D call. The CDR3 totals 15 residues. V was clipped by 3 bases and J by 6 bases, with 16 bases between them. Germline V gene lookup returns CDR1 SGHDT and CDR2 YYEEEE. The CDR3 spells CASSSRVSSGQPQHF. DNA for the CDR3: TGTGCCAGCAGCTCCCGGGTCTCCTCGGGTCAGCCCCAGCATTTT.

This clone is a singleton in its sample. Other nucleotide sequences from this sample produce the same CDR3. V is TRBV5-1 and J is TRBJ2-1; TRBD1 is a possible D gene (6 bases). This CDR3 is built from 15 residues. V dropped 0 bases and J dropped 4 bases, with 11 bases sitting between them. Looked up from germline, CDR1 is SGHRS and CDR2 is YFSETQ. In DNA, the CDR3 is TGCGCCAGCAGCTTGGACAGGGTTGAGTACAATGAGCAGTTCTTC. Translating it yields CASSLDRVEYNEQFF.

The genes are TRBV5-1 and TRBJ1-4; D is undetermined. This CDR3 spans 14 amino acids. V was shortened by 0 bases and J by 7 bases, with 10 bases between the two germline ends. Germline-derived CDR1 and CDR2 are SGHRS and YFSETQ. CDR3 coding DNA: TGCGCCAGCAGCTTGGACCCGATCGGTGAAAAACTGTTTTTT. It translates to CASSLDPIGEKLFF.

The rearrangement uses TRBV19 and TRBJ2-1; 11 bases map to TRBD2. This CDR3 has 14 residues. Germline lookup yields CDR1 LNHDA and CDR2 SQIVND (reference sequence). With V trimmed by 6 bases and J by 8 bases, 6 bases remained unmatched. In DNA, the CDR3 is TGTGCCAGTAGGTCTAGCGGGAGGTCGGATGAGCAGTTCTTC. Its protein product is CASRSSGRSDEQFF.

The chain employs TRBV4-1 and TRBJ1-1; a possible D gene is TRBD1 (5 bases). The CDR3 runs 16 residues. V lost 2 bases, J lost 12 bases, and 25 bases lay in between. Looked up from germline, CDR1 is MGHRA and CDR2 is YSYEKL. The CDR3 sequence: CASSQPSRGANSRTFF. Written as DNA, the CDR3 is TGCGCCAGCAGCCAACCATCAAGAGGGGCGAATAGTAGGACTTTCTTT.

This chain connects TRBV7-9 to TRBJ2-5; 9 nucleotides match TRBD2. The CDR3 covers 18 residues. Trimming cost V 2 bases and J 5 bases; bases outside gene matches: 15. Germline values: CDR1 SEHNR, CDR2 FQNEAQ (reference sequence). CDR3 protein: CASSLRRSSSGSVETQYF. CDR3 in DNA: TGTGCCAGCAGCTTACGCAGATCTAGTAGCGGGAGCGTGGAGACCCAGTACTTC.

This clone turned up a few times. The chain is built from TRBV7-9 and TRBJ2-6; D unresolved. Trimming took 3 bases from V and 3 from J, leaving 6 bases between them. CDR3 length equals 14 residues. CDR1 SEHNR and CDR2 FQNEAQ come from the germline V gene (reference sequence). The CDR3 reads CASSLGFGANVLTF. The CDR3 nucleotides are TGTGCCAGCAGCTTGGGGTTTGGGGCCAACGTCCTGACTTTC.

The gene calls are TRBV29-1 and TRBJ1-1; possibly TRBD1 for D (6 bases). The CDR3 totals 13 residues. CDR1 is SQVTM and CDR2 is ANQGSEA in the germline V gene. V was clipped by 7 bases and J by 1 base, with 13 bases between them. DNA of the CDR3: TGCAGCGCCCCAGGGGATGGGAACACTGAAGCTTTCTTT. It yields the protein CSAPGDGNTEAFF.

The genes are TRBV25-1 and TRBJ2-7; a possible D gene is TRBD1 (6 bases). Germline CDR1 reads MGHDK; CDR2 reads SYGVNS. The CDR3 runs 13 residues. V was trimmed by 5 bases and J by 3 bases, leaving 11 bases between them. CDR3 protein: CASSRTGNYEQYF. For the CDR3, the DNA is TGTGCCAGCAGTCGAACAGGGAACTACGAGCAGTACTTC.

This clone was recorded once. The chain couples TRBV10-1 to TRBJ2-2, with a tentative D call TRBD1 (5 bases). V was cut by 3 bases and J by 5 bases, with 10 bases left in between. Germline V gene data show CDR1 as WNHNN and CDR2 as SYGVQD (reference sequence). This CDR3 is 14 amino acids long. CDR3 nucleotide sequence: TGCGCCAGCAGTGACGCAGGGCGGACCGGGGAGCTGTTTTTT. Its translation: CASSDAGRTGELFF.

The V gene is TRBV5-4, the J gene TRBJ1-2, with 8 bases aligning to TRBD1. CDR3 size: 14 residues. Looked up from germline, CDR1 is SGHNT and CDR2 is YYREEE (reference sequence). Trimming took 3 bases from V and 6 from J; bases not matched to a gene: 7. The DNA of the CDR3 is TGTGCCAGCAGCTCCAGACAGGGGATCGATGGCTACACCTTC. It specifies CASSSRQGIDGYTF.

The gene calls are TRBV5-4 and TRBJ2-6, with a weak D call TRBD1 (6 bases). Germline V gene lookup returns CDR1 SGHNT and CDR2 YYREEE (reference sequence). Trimming shortened V by 0 bases and J by 3 bases, and 10 bases separated the two germline ends. This CDR3 is 16 amino acids long. In DNA form, the CDR3 reads TGTGCCAGCAGCTTGGATCCAGGGGATGGGGCCAACGTCCTGACTTTC. Its translation is CASSLDPGDGANVLTF.

This rearrangement joins TRBV4-2 to TRBJ2-6; TRBD2 matches at 7 bases. Unmatched junction bases numbered 3, after V lost 4 bases and J lost 0 bases. Germline V lookup: CDR1 LGHNA, CDR2 YNFKEQ. The CDR3 has 16 amino acids. Here the CDR3 DNA reads TGTGCCAGCAGCCTGGGAGGGGACTCTGGGGCCAACGTCCTGACTTTC. As protein: CASSLGGDSGANVLTF.